The clone carrying this TCR beta chain was found a few times. What it recognizes is unknown. This sample was taken from a study of T cell responses to AZD1222 COVID-19 vaccine. Study conclusions and caveats: Clonal diversity was possibly underestimated; the donors were predominantly white British and more often female. None of the repertoires were sampled until the peak T cell response had passed. Targeting of unmutated variant regions was reportedly seen in nearly half of spike-specific TCRs.

The assay was immunoSEQ multiplex PCR, and TCRdb's table has in-frame clones only and misses some. The table shows 97,000 or so clones, with roughly 83% occurring only once. CDR1 and CDR2 (germline): LNHNV, YYDKDF (reference sequence). This CDR3 region has 15 residues. The V gene end was trimmed by 3 bases and the J gene end by 0 bases; junction bases not matched to a gene: 2. The material sequenced was peripheral blood, taken on day 0 of AZD1222 vaccination. The sequence came from an adult in good health. The chain is built from TRBV15 and TRBJ2-3; 8 nucleotides line up with TRBD1. CDR3 DNA: TGTGCCACCAGCAGCAACAGGGGGAGCACAGATACGCAGTATTTT. Translating gives CATSSNRGSTDTQYF.